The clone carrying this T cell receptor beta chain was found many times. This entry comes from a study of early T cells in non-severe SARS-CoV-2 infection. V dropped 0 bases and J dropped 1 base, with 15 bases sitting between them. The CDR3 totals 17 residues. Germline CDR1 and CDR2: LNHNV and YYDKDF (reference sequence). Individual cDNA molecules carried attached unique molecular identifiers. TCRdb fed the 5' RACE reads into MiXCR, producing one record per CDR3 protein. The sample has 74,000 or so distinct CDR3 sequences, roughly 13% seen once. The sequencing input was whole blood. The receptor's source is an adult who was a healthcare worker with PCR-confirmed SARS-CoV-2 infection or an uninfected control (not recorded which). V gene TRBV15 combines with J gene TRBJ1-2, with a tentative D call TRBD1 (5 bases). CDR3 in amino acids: CATSRESRRRGNYGYTF. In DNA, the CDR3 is TGTGCCACCAGCAGAGAGAGCCGGAGAAGGGGTAACTATGGCTACACCTTC. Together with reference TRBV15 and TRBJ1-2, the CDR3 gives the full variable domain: DAMVIQNPRYQVTQFGKPVTLSCSQTLNHNVMYWYQQKSSQAPKLLFHYYDKDFNNEADTPDNFQSRRPNTSFCFLDIRSPGLGDTAMYLCATSRESRRRGNYGYTFGSGTRLTVV.